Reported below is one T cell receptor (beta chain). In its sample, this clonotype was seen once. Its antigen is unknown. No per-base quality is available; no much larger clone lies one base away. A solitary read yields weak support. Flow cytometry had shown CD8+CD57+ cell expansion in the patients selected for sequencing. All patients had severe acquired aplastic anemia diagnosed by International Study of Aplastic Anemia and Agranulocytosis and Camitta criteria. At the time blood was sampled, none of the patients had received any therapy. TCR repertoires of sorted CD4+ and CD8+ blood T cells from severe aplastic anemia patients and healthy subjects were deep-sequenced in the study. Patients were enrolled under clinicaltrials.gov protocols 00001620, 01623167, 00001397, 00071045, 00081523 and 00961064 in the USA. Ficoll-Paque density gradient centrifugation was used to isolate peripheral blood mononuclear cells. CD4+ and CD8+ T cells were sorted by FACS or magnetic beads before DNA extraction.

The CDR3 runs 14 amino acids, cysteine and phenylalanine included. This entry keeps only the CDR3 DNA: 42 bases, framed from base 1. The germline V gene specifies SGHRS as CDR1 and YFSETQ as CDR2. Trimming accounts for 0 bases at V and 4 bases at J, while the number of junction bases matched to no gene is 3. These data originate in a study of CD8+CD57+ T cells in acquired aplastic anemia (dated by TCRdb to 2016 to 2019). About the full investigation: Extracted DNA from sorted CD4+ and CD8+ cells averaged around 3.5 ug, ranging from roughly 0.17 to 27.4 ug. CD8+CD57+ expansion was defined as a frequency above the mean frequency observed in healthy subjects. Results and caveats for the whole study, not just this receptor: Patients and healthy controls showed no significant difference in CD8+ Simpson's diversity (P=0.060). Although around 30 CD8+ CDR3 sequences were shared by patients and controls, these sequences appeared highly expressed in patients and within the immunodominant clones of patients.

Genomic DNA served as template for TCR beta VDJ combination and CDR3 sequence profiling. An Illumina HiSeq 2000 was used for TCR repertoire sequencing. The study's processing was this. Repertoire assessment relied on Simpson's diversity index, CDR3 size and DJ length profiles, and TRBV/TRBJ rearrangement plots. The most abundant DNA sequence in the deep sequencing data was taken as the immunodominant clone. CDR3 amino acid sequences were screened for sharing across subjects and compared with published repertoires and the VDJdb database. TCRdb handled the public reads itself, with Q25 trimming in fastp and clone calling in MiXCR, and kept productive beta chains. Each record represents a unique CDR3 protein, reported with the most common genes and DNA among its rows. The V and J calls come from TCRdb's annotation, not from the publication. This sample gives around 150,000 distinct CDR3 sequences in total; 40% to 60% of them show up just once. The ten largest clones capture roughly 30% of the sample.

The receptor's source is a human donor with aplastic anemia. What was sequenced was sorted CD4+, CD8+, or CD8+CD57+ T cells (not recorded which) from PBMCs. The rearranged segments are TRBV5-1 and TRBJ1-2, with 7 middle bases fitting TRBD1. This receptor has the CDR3 CASSLGDRFYGYTF. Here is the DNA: TGCGCCAGCAGCTTGGGGGACAGATTCTATGGCTACACCTTC.